The 2 T cell receptor beta chains in this list originate from one sample, sequenced in a study of CD8 T cells in Susac syndrome (dated by TCRdb to the late 2010s). Library creation used the immunoSEQ multiplex PCR assay. RNA was extracted using the RNeasy kit, and roughly 0.5 to 1 microgram was reverse transcribed with random hexamers. Using fastp at Q25 and MiXCR, TCRdb reprocessed the public reads and kept productive beta chains. Here each entry gathers all rows of one CDR3 protein and keeps the most common genes and DNA. This sample comprises 150,000 to 200,000 distinct CDR3 sequences, roughly 92% of them detected only once. The leading ten clones occupy around 0.096% of the sample. The sample consisted of CD4+ T cells from PBMCs. The receptor source for this set is a human donor in good health.

The chain combines TRBV27 with TRBJ2-4; 8 positions agree with TRBD1. The CDR3 extends over 16 amino acids. CDR1 and CDR2 (germline): MNHEY, SMNVEV (reference sequence). With 0 bases clipped from V and 5 bases from J, the junction kept 6 bases outside the gene matches. The CDR3 sequence is CASSLSDRARENIQYF. Here the CDR3 DNA reads TGTGCCAGCAGTTTATCGGACAGGGCCCGGGAAAACATTCAGTACTTC.

The V gene is TRBV5-4, the J gene TRBJ2-7; 7 nucleotides line up with TRBD1. The CDR3 sequence is 15 residues long. The J segment lost 7 bases and the V segment lost 0 bases, leaving 10 bases of the junction unmatched. Per the germline V gene, CDR1 is SGHNT and CDR2 is YYREEE (reference sequence). Here the CDR3 reads CASSLAGQGVGEQYF. Here the CDR3 DNA reads TGTGCCAGCAGCTTGGCCGGGCAGGGGGTCGGTGAGCAGTACTTC.